This passage covers 9 T cell receptor beta chains from one sample sequenced in a study of CD8+ T cells in alopecia areata. Reverse transcription of extracted RNA yielded cDNA, which provided the sequencing template. Repertoires were generated with immunoSEQ multiplex PCR, while TCRdb's copy carries only in-frame clones and drops some. Counted here are approximately 98,000 clones, about 60% occurring once; the ten biggest clones make up 23%. Sequenced input: NKG2D-low CD8+ T cells sorted from blood. The receptors stem from a human donor with alopecia areata.

V gene TRBV18 combines with J gene TRBJ2-3; D is undetermined. Trimming cost V 0 bases and J 0 bases, with 10 bases left between them. Germline V gives CDR1 KGHSH, CDR2 LQKENI. The CDR3 spans 16 residues. CDR3 amino acids: CASSPPSYPSTDTQYF. Written as DNA, the CDR3 is TGTGCCAGCTCACCACCATCATACCCTAGCACAGATACGCAGTATTTT.

The chain is built from TRBV7-2 and TRBJ2-4; maybe TRBD2 (5 bases). Germline V gene lookup returns CDR1 SGHTA and CDR2 FQGNSA. V lost 6 bases and J lost 1, with 13 bases in between. This CDR3 is 15 amino acids long. CDR3 residues: CASSQTGGAKNIQYF. CDR3 coding DNA: TGTGCCAGCAGTCAGACCGGCGGGGCCAAAAACATTCAGTACTTC. Based on the CDR3 plus reference TRBV7-2 and TRBJ2-4, the full variable domain is GAGVSQSPSNKVTEKGKDVELRCDPISGHTALYWYRQSLGQGLEFLIYFQGNSAPDKSGLPSDRFSAERTGGSVSTLTIQRTQQEDSAVYLCASSQTGGAKNIQYFGAGTRLSVL.

The chain links TRBV19 to TRBJ1-4, with D unclear. The germline gives CDR1 LNHDA, CDR2 SQIVND (reference sequence). The V end lost 5 bases, the J end lost 8 bases, and 12 bases lay between the germline ends. The CDR3 length is 13 residues. For the CDR3, the DNA is TGTGCCAGTAGTCCCACAGCACGGGAAAAACTGTTTTTT. Its protein is CASSPTAREKLFF.

In nucleotides, the CDR3 is TGTGCCAGCAGCGTAGCTGGCAGGTCGGTGACCCAGTACTTC. This gives the protein CASSVAGRSVTQYF. The V call is TRBV9, the J call TRBJ2-5, with no clear D. This CDR3 comprises 14 residues. V gave up 0 bases and J gave up 7 bases, with 13 bases separating them. Germline CDR1 is SGDLS and CDR2 is YYNGEE.

The rearrangement uses TRBV28 and TRBJ2-7; D call uncertain. The V gene lost 7 bases and the J gene lost 2 bases, with 9 bases spanning the gap. The CDR3 sequence is 12 residues long. Germline assignment: CDR1 MDHEN and CDR2 SYDVKM. In nucleotides, the CDR3 is TGTGCCAGCATCGGCAGAACCTACGAGCAGTACTTC. Its protein product is CASIGRTYEQYF. Full variable domain (missing parts from reference TRBV28 and TRBJ2-7): DVKVTQSSRYLVKRTGEKVFLECVQDMDHENMFWYRQDPGLGLRLIYFSYDVKMKEKGDIPEGYSVSREKKERFSLILESASTNQTSMYLCASIGRTYEQYFGPGTRLTVT.

The chain links TRBV19 to TRBJ1-1; D not certain. Trimming took 3 bases from V and 1 from J, leaving 12 bases between them. Germline V gives CDR1 LNHDA, CDR2 SQIVND (reference sequence). The CDR3 totals 15 residues. The CDR3 is CASSIFGRGNTEAFF. For the CDR3, the DNA is TGTGCCAGTAGTATCTTCGGGCGGGGGAACACTGAAGCTTTCTTT.

This clone was picked up a small number of times. This chain joins TRBV19 and TRBJ1-5, with D hard to call. The germline gives CDR1 LNHDA, CDR2 SQIVND (reference sequence). Trimming removed 5 bases at V and 3 bases at J, with 11 bases between. The CDR3 length is 14 residues. DNA for the CDR3: TGTGCCAGTAGTGTCACGCCAGCCAATCAGCCCCAGCATTTT. Amino acid sequence: CASSVTPANQPQHF.

The rearrangement links TRBV11-2 to TRBJ2-5, with 11 bases identical to TRBD1. Looked up from germline, CDR1 is SGHAT and CDR2 is FQNNGV. J was trimmed by 7 bases and V by 5 bases; bases with no gene match: 9. The CDR3 length is 15 residues. CDR3 nucleotides: TGTGCCAGCAGCAACCGGGACAGGGGGGATGGGACCCAGTACTTC. This encodes CASSNRDRGDGTQYF.

The chain is built from TRBV6-5 and TRBJ2-1; 8 positions agree with TRBD1. The V and J ends lost 3 bases and 4 bases, in that order; junction bases with no gene match: 2. In germline, CDR1 is MNHEY, CDR2 SVGAGI. The CDR3 has 14 residues. In DNA, the CDR3 is TGTGCCAGCAGTTATGGACAGGGATACAATGAGCAGTTCTTC. Its translation is CASSYGQGYNEQFF.